This TCR beta chain was sequenced in a study of cytomegalovirus exposure and HLA in healthy donors. CDR3 size: 19 residues. V lost 3 bases, J lost 1 base, and 13 bases stayed unmatched. From germline, CDR1 is LNHDA and CDR2 SQIVND (reference sequence). The PCR contained 60 Vbeta and 13 Jbeta primers. Sequencing used immunoSEQ multiplex PCR; TCRdb keeps in-frame clones, though not all of them. The repertoire includes some 150,000 clones, less than 85% of them detected once, and over 1.5% sits in the top ten. General study findings and limits: Previously analyzed data showed that most TCR beta V segments were productive at a frequency of about 90% or about 30%.

About this clone itself: The antigen remains unidentified.

The source material was PBMCs. This chain uses TRBV19 with TRBJ2-4; 9 bases are shared with TRBD2. The TCR sequence derives from a man aged 35 to 55 in good health and CMV-seronegative. The CDR3 loop reads CASSMATAGGPRAKNIQYF. CDR3 in DNA: TGTGCCAGTAGTATGGCGACGGCGGGAGGGCCGAGGGCCAAAAACATTCAGTACTTC. Complete variable domain (other parts from reference TRBV19 and TRBJ2-4): DGGITQSPKYLFRKEGQNVTLSCEQNLNHDAMYWYRQDPGQGLRLIYYSQIVNDFQKGDIAEGYSVSREKKESFPLTVTSAQKNPTAFYLCASSMATAGGPRAKNIQYFGAGTRLSVL.